This TCR beta chain emerged from a study of response to subunit inactivated influenza vaccine. The CDR3 has 13 residues. The V end lost 5 bases, the J end lost 5 bases, and 13 bases lay between the germline ends. Germline-derived CDR1 and CDR2 are SGHTA and FQGNSA. TCRdb fed the RT-PCR reads into MiXCR, producing one record per CDR3 protein. The data contain roughly 550,000 distinct CDR3 sequences, roughly 23% of them seen just once; the ten biggest clones take up roughly 2.8%. These data also formed part of another study, on T cells expressing NK-cell markers. That work contributes: The TCR beta cDNA came from 5'RACE template switching with UMIs. Seropositivity for HCMV was found in seven of the eight sequenced donors, with one seronegative. In 5 to 7 donors, dominant CD3+CD56+NKG2C+ clones formed about 1.0-8% of CD8+ cells. There were a few donors in whom these clonotypes also led the CD3+CD56-NKG2C+ fraction.

This sample comprised CD4+ T cells sorted from PBMCs, obtained roughly 12 days after vaccination. V is TRBV7-2 and J is TRBJ2-7; no firm D call. This clonotype originated in a man in his forties or fifties who received an inactivated influenza vaccine. For the CDR3, the DNA is TGTGCCAGCAGCCCAGGACCTATCCACGAGCAGTACTTC. As protein: CASSPGPIHEQYF.